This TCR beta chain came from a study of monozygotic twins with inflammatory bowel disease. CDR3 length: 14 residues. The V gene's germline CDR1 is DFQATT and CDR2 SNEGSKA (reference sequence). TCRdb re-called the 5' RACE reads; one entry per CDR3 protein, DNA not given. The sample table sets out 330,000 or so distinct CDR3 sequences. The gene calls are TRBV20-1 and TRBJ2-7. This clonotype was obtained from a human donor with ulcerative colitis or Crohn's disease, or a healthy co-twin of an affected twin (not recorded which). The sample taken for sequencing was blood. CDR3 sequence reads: CSASSASFPYEQYF.